Sequencing of this TCR beta chain was carried out in a study of shared clonotypes between healthy human individuals. Original data processing: Sequence data from immunoSEQ were junction-only and lacked quality scores; consequently, filtering differed. The table came from immunoSEQ multiplex PCR; TCRdb's copy has only in-frame clones and leaves some out. V, J and clone size derive from that table, while D and trimming were established from the DNA sequence. Altogether hundreds of thousands of clones are present, roughly 70% being singletons, with the ten largest covering over 1.5%. The CDR3 has 15 residues. V was shortened by 6 bases and J by 0 bases, with 14 bases between the two germline ends. Germline CDR1 reads MDHEN; CDR2 reads SYDVKM.

This clonotype originated in a woman in her 30s in good health. Sequenced material: memory CD4+ T cells sorted from blood. Indicated subset: CD45RA-negative fraction. This chain joins TRBV28 and TRBJ1-1; tentatively, D is TRBD1 (6 bases). The CDR3 coding sequence is TGTGCCAGCAGGCTCAGGGGACGGATGAACACTGAAGCTTTCTTT. This translates into CASRLRGRMNTEAFF.